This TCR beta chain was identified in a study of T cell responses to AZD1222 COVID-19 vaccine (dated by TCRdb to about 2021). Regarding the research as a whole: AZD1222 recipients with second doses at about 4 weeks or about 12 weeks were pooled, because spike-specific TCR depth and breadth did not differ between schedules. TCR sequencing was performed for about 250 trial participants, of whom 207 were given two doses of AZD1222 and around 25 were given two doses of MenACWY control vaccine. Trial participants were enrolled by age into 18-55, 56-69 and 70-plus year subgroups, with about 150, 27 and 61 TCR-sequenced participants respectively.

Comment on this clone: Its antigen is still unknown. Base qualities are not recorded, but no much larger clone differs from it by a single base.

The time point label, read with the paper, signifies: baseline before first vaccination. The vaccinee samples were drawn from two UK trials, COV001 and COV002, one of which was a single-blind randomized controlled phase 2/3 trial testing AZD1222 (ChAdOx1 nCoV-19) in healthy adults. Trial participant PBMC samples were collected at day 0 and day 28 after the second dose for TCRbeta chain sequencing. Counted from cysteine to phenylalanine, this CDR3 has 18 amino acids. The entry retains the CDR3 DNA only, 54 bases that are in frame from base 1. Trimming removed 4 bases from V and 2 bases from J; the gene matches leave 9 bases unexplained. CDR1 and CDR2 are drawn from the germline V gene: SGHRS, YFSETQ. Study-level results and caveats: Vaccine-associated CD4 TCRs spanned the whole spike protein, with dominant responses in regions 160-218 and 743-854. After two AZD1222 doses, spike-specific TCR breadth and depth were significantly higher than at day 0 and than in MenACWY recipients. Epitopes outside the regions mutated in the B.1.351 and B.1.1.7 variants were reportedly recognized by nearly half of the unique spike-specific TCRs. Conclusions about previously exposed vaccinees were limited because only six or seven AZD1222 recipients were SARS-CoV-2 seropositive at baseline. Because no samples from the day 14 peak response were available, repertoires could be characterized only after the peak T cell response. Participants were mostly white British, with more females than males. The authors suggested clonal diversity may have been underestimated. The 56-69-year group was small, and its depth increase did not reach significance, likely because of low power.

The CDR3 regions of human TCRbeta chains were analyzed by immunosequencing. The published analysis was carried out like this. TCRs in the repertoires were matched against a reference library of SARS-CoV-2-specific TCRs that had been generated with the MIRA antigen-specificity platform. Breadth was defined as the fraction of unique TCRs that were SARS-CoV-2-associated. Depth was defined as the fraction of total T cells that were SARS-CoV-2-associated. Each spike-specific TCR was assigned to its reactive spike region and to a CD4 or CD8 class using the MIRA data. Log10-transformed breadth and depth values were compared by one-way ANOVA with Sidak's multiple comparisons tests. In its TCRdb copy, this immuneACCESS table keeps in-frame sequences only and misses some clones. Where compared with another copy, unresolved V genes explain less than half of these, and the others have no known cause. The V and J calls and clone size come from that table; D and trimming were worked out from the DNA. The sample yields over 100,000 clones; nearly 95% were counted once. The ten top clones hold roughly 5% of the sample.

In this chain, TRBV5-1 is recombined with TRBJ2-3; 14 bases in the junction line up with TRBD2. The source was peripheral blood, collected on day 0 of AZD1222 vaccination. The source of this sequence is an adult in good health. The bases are TGCGCCAGCAGCATGGGACTAGCGGGAGTAGGGGACACAGATACGCAGTATTTT. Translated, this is CASSMGLAGVGDTDTQYF.